This note documents a single T cell receptor beta chain sequence. Its antigen remains unidentified. Researchers divided each subset's genomic DNA evenly across several immunoSEQ plates. Original processing notes: Owing to the provision of junction-only sequences devoid of quality scores by immunoSEQ, filtering differed. TCRdb's copy holds only in-frame clones and misses some; the assay was immunoSEQ multiplex PCR. V and J calls and clone size follow that table, whereas D and trimming were derived from the DNA. The sample includes 760,000 or so clones, roughly 96% of them seen just once. The record originates from a study of shared clonotypes between healthy human individuals. Study as a whole: Researchers assigned three CD4 naive, three CD4 memory, two CD8 naive and one CD8 memory plate to each donor.

Naive CD8 populations comprised CD45RO-negative cells positively selected for CCR7, excluding terminally differentiated effector memory CD45RA+ cells. Overall study results and limits: Clonotype sharing among donors likely depends on sequencing depth.

The source material was naive CD8+ T cells sorted from blood. The TCR comes from a man younger than 40 in good health.

The CDR3 region is CASSGGVEAFF. For the CDR3, the DNA is TGTGCCAGCAGTGGGGGGGTTGAAGCTTTCTTT. The rearrangement joins TRBV28 to TRBJ1-1; D might be TRBD1 (5 bases). This CDR3 has 11 amino acids. V was cut by 5 bases and J by 7 bases, with 8 bases left in between. Per germline, CDR1 MDHEN and CDR2 SYDVKM.